Listed below are T cell receptor beta chains from one sample, sequenced in a study of T cells in Graves' hyperthyroidism and ophthalmopathy. TCRdb passed the multiplex PCR reads through MiXCR, listing each CDR3 protein once. The sample shows some 580,000 distinct CDR3 sequences, around 16% of them seen only once. The sequenced sample consisted of blood. All receptors derive from a woman in her 40s with Graves' ophthalmopathy. Each CDR3 is given with its conserved first and last residue. The D gene is left open where the match is weak. Expanded clones get a size class; other rows say once, few or many, or leave the size out.

>TRBJ1-2|.|TRBV2|.
TGTGCCAGCATTCCCCTTAGTCTGGCCACGGATGGCTACACCTTC
CASIPLSLATDGYTF
>TRBJ2-5|TRBD2|TRBV28|many
TGTGCCAGCAGTGTCAGGGTGGCGGGAGGTTTGGAGACCCAGTACTTC
CASSVRVAGGLETQYF
>TRBJ2-1|.|TRBV6-2/TRBV6-3|few
TGTGCCAGCAGTTACTCTCGAGGGCCGGCTGACAATGAGCAGTTCTTC
CASSYSRGPADNEQFF
>TRBJ1-1|.|TRBV28|many
TGTGCCAGCGCTCCTAGGGGGACAAAGAGAAACACTGAAGCTTTCTTT
CASAPRGTKRNTEAFF
>TRBJ2-5|.|TRBV5-6|.
TGTGCCAGCAGCTTGGTACAGGGATTCGGGGAGACCCAGTACTTC
CASSLVQGFGETQYF
>TRBJ2-7|TRBD2|TRBV20-1|few
TGCAGTGCGAATACCGGGACTAGCGTGCGGGATTCCTACGAGCAGTGCTTC
CSANTGTSVRDSYEQCF
>TRBJ2-5|TRBD2|TRBV12-3/TRBV12-4|few
TGTGCCAGCAGTCGACCTAGCGGGCAAGAGACCCAGTACTTC
CASSRPSGQETQYF
>TRBJ2-1|.|TRBV20-1|few
TGCAGTGCTAGAGCTTATGTCGGGGAGGGACGGACTACAGGGGCAGGATTGGATGAGCAGTTCTTC
CSARAYVGEGRTTGAGLDEQFF
>TRBJ1-5|.|TRBV19|.
TGTGCCAGTGCCCTTTCGGGGGTCAAACAGCCCCAGCATTTT
CASALSGVKQPQHF
>TRBJ2-3|.|TRBV28|many
TGTGCCAGCAAATCGGGGGCCCCCACAGATACGCAGTATTTT
CASKSGAPTDTQYF
>TRBJ2-7|.|TRBV9|once
TGTGCCAGCAGCGTAGGTTTAGCGAGCTCCTACAATGAGCAGTACTTC
CASSVGLASSYNEQYF
>TRBJ2-5|TRBD2|TRBV2|many
TGTGCCAGCAGTGAACTAGCGGGAGGGCCAAGGGTGAAGACCCAGTACTTC
CASSELAGGPRVKTQYF
>TRBJ2-3|TRBD1|TRBV2|many
TGTGCCAGCAGTCCGGACAGGAGCACAGATACGCAGTATTTT
CASSPDRSTDTQYF
>TRBJ1-4|TRBD1|TRBV2|many
TGTGCCAGCAAATACAGGGGGCTCACTAATGAAAAACTGTTTTTT
CASKYRGLTNEKLFF
>TRBJ2-2|.|TRBV20-1|many
TGCAGTGCTAGAGAAAATAACAGGGAGGACACCGGGGAGCTGTTTTTT
CSARENNREDTGELFF
>TRBJ2-3|TRBD2|TRBV2|many
TGTGCCAGCAGTGCGAGCGGGATCGGCACAGATACGCAGTATTTT
CASSASGIGTDTQYF
>TRBJ2-1|TRBD2|TRBV20-1|.
TGCAGTGCCACGAGCGGGAAGTCCTACAATGAGCAGTTCTTC
CSATSGKSYNEQFF
>TRBJ2-2|TRBD1|TRBV12-3/TRBV12-4|.
TGTGCCAGCAGTTCTCAGGGGGCCGGAGCCGGGGAGCTGTTTTTT
CASSSQGAGAGELFF
>TRBJ2-1|.|TRBV3-1|.
TGTGCCAGCAGCCAAGAACTCGGAGAGCAGTTCTTC
CASSQELGEQFF
>TRBJ2-5|TRBD1|TRBV10-3|.
TGTGCCACGAGGACAGGGGGTGCAGAGACCCAGTACTTC
CATRTGGAETQYF
>TRBJ2-3|.|TRBV30|many
TGTGCCTGGAGGACTGCGGATACGCAGTATTTT
CAWRTADTQYF
>TRBJ1-2|TRBD1|TRBV6-1|many
TGTGCCAGCAGTGAAGCTTTGGGACAGAGGCTTCGTAACTATGGCTACACCTTC
CASSEALGQRLRNYGYTF
>TRBJ2-2|.|TRBV11-3|many
TGTGCCAGCAGAGTCGGTGGGATGGGTACCGGGGAGCTGTTTTTT
CASRVGGMGTGELFF
>TRBJ1-1|.|TRBV13|many
TGTGCCAGCAGCGACTTGGGTGGGGTGACGAAGAACACTGAAGCTTTCTTT
CASSDLGGVTKNTEAFF
>TRBJ2-7|TRBD1|TRBV18|many
TGTGCCAGCTCACTTGACAGGGGGCCTGTTAGCGAGCAGTACTTC
CASSLDRGPVSEQYF
>TRBJ2-1|.|TRBV7-9|many
TGTGCCAGCAGCTCCAGGGGTCGGAATGGGTACAATGAGCAGTTCTTC
CASSSRGRNGYNEQFF
>TRBJ1-1|.|TRBV20-1|.
TGCAGTGCTAGGACTTTTGGGAGGGGTCCTTACCTGAACACTGAAGCTTTCTTT
CSARTFGRGPYLNTEAFF
>TRBJ2-1|.|TRBV12-3/TRBV12-4|many
TGTGCCAGCAATTGGAGCGGAGACAATGAGCAGTTCTTC
CASNWSGDNEQFF
>TRBJ2-7|.|TRBV30|.
TGTGCCGGAGGAAGACAGGTGGACGTCTACGAGCAGTACTTC
CAGGRQVDVYEQYF